The entry below gives a single TCR beta chain sequence along with its context. This specimen comes from a study of blood T cell repertoires in COVID-19. On the study more broadly: Researchers got acute and convalescent COVID-19 samples from the United States, Italy and Spain. Sources were T cells, B-cell-depleted T cells, or PBMCs; the material itself was cDNA or gDNA.

The CDR3 has 13 amino acids. The germline V and J ends were trimmed by 4 bases and 5 bases, with 13 bases remaining between them. CDR1 is SGHRS and CDR2 is YFSETQ in the germline V gene. As originally analysed: The assay estimated nucleated cells by amplifying reference gene primers. Sequencing was performed with immunoSEQ multiplex PCR; in TCRdb, only in-frame clones are kept and a portion is missing. For V, J and clone size, that table is used; D and trimming come from the DNA. The sample carries about 39,000 clones, approximately 85% recorded once. Sequencing used peripheral blood. The chain carries TRBV5-1 and TRBJ2-7; weak D call: TRBD2 (6 bases). This sequence originates from a man in his fifties or sixties with acute or convalescent COVID-19. CDR3 DNA: TGCGCCAGCAGCCGCCCTCCGGGGGACGAGCAGTACTTC. Its translation: CASSRPPGDEQYF.